This T cell receptor (beta chain) was sequenced for a study of blood T cell repertoires in COVID-19. Sequenced by immunoSEQ multiplex PCR; TCRdb stores in-frame clones only, minus some. The sample has some 300,000 clones, around four fifths seen once. There are 16 residues in the CDR3. With V trimmed by 2 bases and J by 4 bases, 7 bases remained unmatched. Germline values: CDR1 MGHRA, CDR2 YSYEKL. The receptor comes from a woman in her forties or fifties with active or convalescent COVID-19. Sequencing was done on a sample of peripheral blood. The chain has TRBV4-1 and TRBJ1-3; 8 bases line up with TRBD1. CDR3 bases: TGCGCCAGCAGCCAAAACCCAGGGGGCGCAGGAAACACCATATATTTT. Its translation: CASSQNPGGAGNTIYF.